This passage covers 26 T cell receptor beta chains from one sample sequenced in a study of shared clonotypes between healthy human individuals. Some clones are missing from TCRdb's copy, which holds only in-frame ones; the method was immunoSEQ multiplex PCR. This sample yields 300,000 or so clones, of which around 67% are seen a single time; around a tenth belongs to the top ten. The sample was memory CD4+ T cells sorted from blood. Regarding subset: CD45RA-negative fraction. These receptors originate from a man in his thirties or forties in good health.

The chain joins TRBV2 to TRBJ1-6; D unclear. V dropped 6 bases and J dropped 10 bases, with 13 bases sitting between them. The CDR3 extends over 13 amino acids. Germline lookup yields CDR1 SNHLY and CDR2 FYNNEI. The CDR3 sequence: CASSQDPYSPLHF. CDR3 DNA sequence: TGTGCCAGCAGCCAGGACCCCTACTCACCCCTCCACTTT.

The V gene is TRBV6-6, the J gene TRBJ2-2; 9 bases fit TRBD2. Per the germline V gene, CDR1 is MNHNY and CDR2 is SVGAGI (reference sequence). V lost 5 bases, J lost 0 bases, and 1 base stayed unmatched. The CDR3 has 15 residues. The CDR3 DNA reads TGTGCCAGCAGTCGACTAGCGGCGAACACCGGGGAGCTGTTTTTT. Protein sequence: CASSRLAANTGELFF.

This clone has just a few counts. This CDR3 is CSVTSGLFGQFF. Here the CDR3 DNA reads TGCAGCGTTACTAGTGGGTTGTTCGGGCAGTTCTTC. The chain couples TRBV29-1 to TRBJ2-1; possibly TRBD2 for D (5 bases). The CDR3 runs 12 residues. Trimming took off 5 bases at V and 12 bases at J, with 17 bases between the two ends. The V gene's germline CDR1 is SQVTM and CDR2 ANQGSEA.

The chain uses TRBV6-1 and TRBJ2-7, with a possible D match to TRBD2 (6 bases). Germline lookup yields CDR1 MNHNS and CDR2 SASEGT. The V and J ends lost 10 bases and 0 bases respectively, with 13 bases between them. The length of the CDR3 is 13 residues. This CDR3 is CATRDLSSYEQYF. Written as DNA, the CDR3 is TGTGCCACCCGGGACTTAAGCTCCTACGAGCAGTACTTC.

The J gene is TRBJ2-1, the V gene TRBV6-5; 7 nucleotides align to TRBD2. The CDR3 spans 15 residues. Germline V CDR1 and CDR2: MNHEY, SVGAGI. Unmatched junction bases numbered 9, after V lost 5 bases and J lost 5 bases. CDR3 loop: CASSPTLGGNNEQFF. The CDR3 DNA follows: TGTGCCAGCAGTCCCACCCTGGGGGGGAACAATGAGCAGTTCTTC.

CDR3 bases: TGTGCCAGCAGCCTAGGGGGGGAGCAGTACTTC. It yields the protein CASSLGGEQYF. The chain is built from TRBV9 and TRBJ2-7, with D perhaps assigned TRBD1 or TRBD2 (6 bases each). Germline CDR1 is SGDLS and CDR2 is YYNGEE. V lost 4 bases, J lost 7 bases, and 9 bases lay in between. The CDR3 has 11 residues.

This chain connects TRBV27 to TRBJ2-3; TRBD1 might be the D (5 bases). Germline CDR1 reads MNHEY; CDR2 reads SMNVEV (reference sequence). Trimming took off 6 bases at V and 2 bases at J, with 15 bases between the two ends. This CDR3 comprises 15 residues. The CDR3 DNA is TGTGCCAGCAGCACTCCCCAGGGTACCACAGATACGCAGTATTTT. Encoded protein: CASSTPQGTTDTQYF.

The chain recombines TRBV29-1 with TRBJ2-3; TRBD1 matches at 7 bases. Trimming removed 3 bases from V and 6 bases from J; junction bases left unmatched: 3. The germline V gene has CDR1 SQVTM and CDR2 ANQGSEA. The CDR3 has 12 residues. CDR3 loop: CSVDRGLDTQYF. DNA for the CDR3: TGCAGCGTTGATAGGGGGCTCGATACGCAGTATTTT.

V and J are TRBV19 and TRBJ1-4; D is unresolved. The CDR3 has 14 residues. Between the trimmed V and J ends, which lost 8 bases and 4 bases, there was a span of 14 bases. Germline-derived CDR1 and CDR2 are LNHDA and SQIVND (reference sequence). The CDR3 bases are TGTGCCAGTCGGTCTAGCGGGAATAATGAAAAACTGTTTTTT. It encodes CASRSSGNNEKLFF.

The chain employs TRBV13 and TRBJ2-1; 14 nucleotides align to TRBD2. Germline CDR1 reads PRHDT; CDR2 reads FYEKMQ (reference sequence). CDR3 size: 18 residues. The V segment lost 2 bases and the J segment 2 bases; nucleotides outside the gene matches: 5. CDR3 loop: CASSLLGLAGATYNEQFF. CDR3 sequence (DNA): TGTGCCAGCAGCTTACTGGGACTAGCGGGAGCGACCTACAATGAGCAGTTCTTC.

The genes are TRBV5-5 and TRBJ1-2; D is undetermined. The CDR3 contains 13 residues. The germline V and J ends were trimmed by 2 bases and 5 bases, with 10 bases remaining between them. Per the germline V gene, CDR1 is SGHKS and CDR2 is YYEKEE (reference sequence). The CDR3 DNA is TGTGCCAGCAGCTTCGGCGACACGTATGGCTACACCTTC. Translation: CASSFGDTYGYTF.

V usage is TRBV25-1 and J usage is TRBJ2-7; 9 nucleotides align to TRBD1. The CDR3 is 16 amino acids. Per germline, CDR1 MGHDK and CDR2 SYGVNS. J was trimmed by 0 bases and V by 4 bases; bases with no gene match: 7. CDR3 sequence: CASSGTGVRGSYEQYF. Written as DNA, the CDR3 is TGTGCCAGCAGTGGGACAGGGGTGAGGGGCTCCTACGAGCAGTACTTC.

The rearrangement joins TRBV19 to TRBJ2-1; D is unclear. This CDR3 has 11 amino acids. The V gene lost 4 bases and the J gene lost 9 bases, with 7 bases spanning the gap. CDR1 is LNHDA, CDR2 SQIVND, per germline (reference sequence). The CDR3 spells CASSSELEQFF. The CDR3 DNA follows: TGTGCCAGTAGTAGCGAACTTGAGCAGTTCTTC.

The V gene is TRBV7-9, the J gene TRBJ2-3; D may be TRBD1 or TRBD2 (5 bases each). This CDR3 spans 17 amino acids. Per the germline V gene, CDR1 is SEHNR and CDR2 is FQNEAQ (reference sequence). Trimming shortened V by 7 bases and J by 1 base, and 21 bases separated the two germline ends. CDR3 sequence: CASTHRGRRIGTDTQYF. The CDR3, as DNA: TGTGCCAGCACCCACCGGGGACGCAGGATAGGCACAGATACGCAGTATTTT.

V usage is TRBV2 and J usage is TRBJ2-1, with a tentative D call TRBD2 (7 bases). Germline-derived CDR1 and CDR2 are SNHLY and FYNNEI. The CDR3 extends over 13 amino acids. V was cut by 7 bases and J by 9 bases, with 16 bases left in between. The CDR3: CASILGGGGEQFF. DNA of the CDR3: TGTGCCAGCATACTGGGAGGGGGTGGTGAGCAGTTCTTC.

This rearrangement joins TRBV2 to TRBJ1-5; D gene uncertain. V was cut by 2 bases and J by 11 bases, with 16 bases left in between. CDR1 is SNHLY and CDR2 is FYNNEI in the germline V gene. The CDR3 totals 14 residues. The CDR3 coding sequence is TGTGCCAGCAGTGAATCTGGGCAAGCATGGGCCCAGCATTTT. This encodes CASSESGQAWAQHF.

The rearrangement joins TRBV28 to TRBJ2-1, with D maybe TRBD2 (6 bases). Germline V lookup: CDR1 MDHEN, CDR2 SYDVKM. The V end was cut by 6 bases, the J end by 2 bases, with 14 bases between. The CDR3 consists of 15 residues. The DNA of the CDR3 is TGTGCCAGCAGCCGGGGACTGAGAACCTACAATGAGCAGTTCTTC. It yields the protein CASSRGLRTYNEQFF.

This clone was recorded only once. This chain connects TRBV4-2 to TRBJ2-4; D may be TRBD1 or TRBD2 (5 bases each). Germline lookup yields CDR1 LGHNA and CDR2 YNFKEQ. V was trimmed by 1 base and J by 6 bases, leaving 13 bases between them. The CDR3 spans 15 residues. CDR3 DNA: TGTGCCAGCAGCCAAGGGGTGGGGGAATTAAACATTCAGTACTTC. Amino acid sequence: CASSQGVGELNIQYF.

The chain links TRBV5-4 to TRBJ2-5; D tentatively reads TRBD1 or TRBD2 (7 bases each). The length of the CDR3 is 14 residues. From germline, CDR1 is SGHNT and CDR2 YYREEE (reference sequence). The V gene lost 9 bases and the J gene lost 1 base, with 16 bases spanning the gap. CDR3 in amino acids: CATNQGGAQETQYF. Written as DNA, the CDR3 is TGTGCCACCAATCAGGGGGGGGCCCAAGAGACCCAGTACTTC.

The chain recombines TRBV5-5 with TRBJ2-7; D gene unclear. Germline V gene sequence: CDR1 SGHKS, CDR2 YYEKEE (reference sequence). Trimming shortened V by 0 bases and J by 4 bases, and 8 bases separated the two germline ends. The length of the CDR3 is 13 residues. CDR3 sequence (DNA): TGTGCCAGCAGCTTGGAACAGCAGTACGAGCAGTACTTC. It is translated as CASSLEQQYEQYF.

This clone was observed many times. Different DNA sequences within this sample yield the same CDR3. V and J are TRBV7-2 and TRBJ1-2, with D unresolved. Trimming removed 1 base at V and 5 bases at J, with 8 bases between. Looked up from germline, CDR1 is SGHTA and CDR2 is FQGNSA. The CDR3 is 13 amino acids. The CDR3 nucleotides are TGTGCCAGCAGCTTAGAGCCTGTGTATGGCTACACCTTC. Translation: CASSLEPVYGYTF. The variable domain in full, with the rest retrieved from reference TRBV7-2 and TRBJ1-2, is GAGVSQSPSNKVTEKGKDVELRCDPISGHTALYWYRQSLGQGLEFLIYFQGNSAPDKSGLPSDRFSAERTGGSVSTLTIQRTQQEDSAVYLCASSLEPVYGYTFGSGTRLTVV.

This chain connects TRBV5-1 to TRBJ1-2, with 7 bases matching TRBD1. The V segment lost 6 bases and the J segment 0 bases; nucleotides outside the gene matches: 17. Germline loops: CDR1 SGHRS, CDR2 YFSETQ. CDR3 size: 18 residues. In DNA form, the CDR3 reads TGCGCCAGCAAACCTTTCGGAGGGGGCGATGGAGCTAACTATGGCTACACCTTC. Protein: CASKPFGGGDGANYGYTF.

The rearrangement links TRBV5-4 to TRBJ2-5; 16 positions match TRBD2. Trimming cost V 4 bases and J 5 bases; bases outside gene matches: 8. Germline-derived CDR1 and CDR2 are SGHNT and YYREEE (reference sequence). This CDR3 comprises 17 residues. The CDR3, as DNA: TGTGCCAGCAGCAATCCGGGACTAGCGGGAGGGCGGGAGACCCAGTACTTC. This sequence encodes CASSNPGLAGGRETQYF. The whole variable domain, filled in from reference TRBV5-4 and TRBJ2-5, reads ETGVTQSPTHLIKTRGQQVTLRCSSQSGHNTVSWYQQALGQGPQFIFQYYREEENGRGNFPPRFSGLQFPNYSSELNVNALELDDSALYLCASSNPGLAGGRETQYFGPGTRLLVL.

The chain has TRBV7-3 and TRBJ1-6, with a possible D match to TRBD1 (5 bases). This CDR3 region has 15 residues. Trimming cost V 1 base and J 7 bases, with 11 bases left between them. Germline assignment: CDR1 SGHTA and CDR2 FQGTGA. In DNA form, the CDR3 reads TGTGCCAGCAGCTTAAGACCGGGACCAAATTCACCCCTCCACTTT. Protein product: CASSLRPGPNSPLHF.

The chain has TRBV7-6 and TRBJ1-3; D is undetermined. Trimming cost V 3 bases and J 1 base, with 10 bases left between them. In germline, CDR1 is SGHVS, CDR2 FNYEAQ. This CDR3 has 15 residues. The DNA for the CDR3 is TGTGCCAGCAGCTTTGGGCTGGGGTCTGGAAACACCATATATTTT. Residues: CASSFGLGSGNTIYF.

This sequence joins TRBV28 and TRBJ2-7, with 11 nucleotides matching TRBD1. There are 14 residues in the CDR3. The germline V gene encodes CDR1 MDHEN and CDR2 SYDVKM. V lost 7 bases and J lost 4; bases outside the gene matches: 6. CDR3 in amino acids: CASTWTGGFYEQYF. As DNA, the CDR3 is TGTGCCAGCACCTGGACAGGGGGCTTTTACGAGCAGTACTTC.